Below, 27 T cell receptor beta chains from the same sample are listed, as sequenced in a study of T cells in Graves' hyperthyroidism and ophthalmopathy. RNA transcripts were the template for amplifying TCR beta CDR3 regions. The primer set for the first-round RT-PCR of the TCR CDR3 was HTBI. TCRdb passed the multiplex PCR reads through MiXCR, listing each CDR3 protein once. The sample has about 420,000 distinct CDR3 sequences, approximately 15% seen once; the top ten hold 7.5% to 8%. The material sequenced was blood. These receptors were obtained from a woman aged 18-29 years with Graves' hyperthyroidism.

The CDR3 bases are TGTGCCAGCAGTTTAAGTCTAGGCTCACCCCTCCACTTT. It encodes CASSLSLGSPLHF. The V call is TRBV12-3 or TRBV12-4, the J call TRBJ1-6; D uncertain. CDR3 length: 13 residues. Trimming shortened V by 2 bases and J by 10 bases, and 9 bases separated the two germline ends.

This clonotype has just a few counts. V is TRBV7-3 and J is TRBJ1-2; tentative D call: TRBD1 (6 bases). The V gene's germline CDR1 is SGHTA and CDR2 FQGTGA. Deletions cut 3 bases from V and 8 bases from J, with 19 bases between. This CDR3 region has 15 residues. The CDR3 loop reads CASSLGSGVLGGYTF. In DNA form, the CDR3 reads TGTGCCAGCAGCTTGGGATCAGGGGTTCTGGGCGGCTACACCTTC. Using reference TRBV7-3 and TRBJ1-2 for the parts outside the CDR3, the full variable domain is GAGVSQTPSNKVTEKGKYVELRCDPISGHTALYWYRQSLGQGPEFLIYFQGTGAADDSGLPNDRFFAVRPEGSVSTLKIQRTERGDSAVYLCASSLGSGVLGGYTFGSGTRLTVV.

There are many counts of this clonotype. V is TRBV6-1 and J is TRBJ1-2; 7 bases line up with TRBD1. The V and J ends lost 5 bases and 4 bases, in that order; junction bases with no gene match: 13. The V gene's germline CDR1 is MNHNS and CDR2 SASEGT. This CDR3 is built from 16 residues. CDR3 protein: CASSYSMLGQTYGYTF. CDR3 sequence (DNA): TGTGCCAGCAGTTATTCTATGCTGGGACAGACCTATGGCTACACCTTC.

This chain links TRBV5-1 with TRBJ2-2, with 9 nucleotides matching TRBD1. With 4 bases clipped from V and 5 bases from J, the junction kept 6 bases outside the gene matches. Germline V gene sequence: CDR1 SGHRS, CDR2 YFSETQ. There are 15 residues in the CDR3. For the CDR3, the DNA is TGCGCCAGCAGCGCTCGGACAGGGGAAACCGGGGAGCTGTTTTTT. It codes for CASSARTGETGELFF.

This clonotype has at least ten counts. This rearrangement joins TRBV20-1 to TRBJ1-2, with TRBD1 as a possible D gene (5 bases). The germline gives CDR1 DFQATT, CDR2 SNEGSKA (reference sequence). Trimming took off 0 bases at V and 5 bases at J, with 10 bases between the two ends. The CDR3 runs 13 residues. The chain's CDR3 is CSARDRGGYGYTF. The CDR3 DNA is TGCAGTGCTAGAGATAGGGGCGGATATGGCTACACCTTC.

This rearrangement joins TRBV5-1 to TRBJ1-6; D is undetermined. V gave up 2 bases and J gave up 8 bases, with 5 bases separating them. The length of the CDR3 is 12 residues. Per the germline V gene, CDR1 is SGHRS and CDR2 is YFSETQ. The CDR3 spells CASSFGDSPLHF. CDR3 DNA: TGCGCCAGCAGCTTTGGAGATTCACCCCTCCACTTT.

The V and J genes are TRBV5-4 and TRBJ2-2, with D possibly TRBD1 on 5 matching bases. Trimming left V 5 bases short and J 5 bases short, with 13 bases between. Germline lookup yields CDR1 SGHNT and CDR2 YYREEE (reference sequence). This CDR3 comprises 14 residues. The CDR3 protein is CASRPGFRTGELFF. The CDR3 DNA reads TGTGCCAGCAGACCAGGGTTCCGGACCGGGGAGCTGTTTTTT.

This clonotype was seen a few times. This rearrangement joins TRBV24-1 to TRBJ2-1; D is possibly TRBD1 (6 bases). The V and J ends lost 4 bases and 1 base respectively, with 16 bases between them. The CDR3 has 17 amino acids. Germline values: CDR1 KGHDR, CDR2 SFDVKD. CDR3: CATSDPLSRGSYNEQFF. The CDR3 region has the DNA TGTGCCACCAGTGACCCCTTATCCAGGGGATCCTACAATGAGCAGTTCTTC.

A few counts support this clonotype. The chain couples TRBV7-6 to TRBJ2-7; D perhaps matches TRBD1 (5 bases). CDR3 size: 17 residues. The V gene's germline CDR1 is SGHVS and CDR2 FNYEAQ. Trimming removed 0 bases at V and 0 bases at J, with 15 bases between. CDR3: CASSLAAGLRSSYEQYF. CDR3 coding DNA: TGTGCCAGCAGCTTAGCGGCAGGGCTAAGGAGCTCCTACGAGCAGTACTTC. The full variable domain, in which reference TRBV7-6 and TRBJ2-7 provide the parts outside the CDR3, is GAGVSQSPRYKVTKRGQDVALRCDPISGHVSLYWYRQALGQGPEFLTYFNYEAQQDKSGLPNDRFSAERPEGSISTLTIQRTEQRDSAMYRCASSLAAGLRSSYEQYFGPGTRLTVT.

This clonotype was counted at least ten times. This sequence joins TRBV2 and TRBJ2-1; D is undetermined. The V end was cut by 4 bases, the J end by 6 bases, with 13 bases between. The CDR3 length is 14 residues. The germline V gene encodes CDR1 SNHLY and CDR2 FYNNEI. The CDR3 loop is CASSGAMTSNEQFF. The CDR3 DNA reads as TGTGCCAGCAGTGGAGCAATGACGAGCAATGAGCAGTTCTTC.

In its sample, this clonotype was seen a few times. The chain recombines TRBV6-2 or TRBV6-3 with TRBJ2-1; TRBD1 matches 11 bases. Germline V gene lookup returns CDR1 MNHEY and CDR2 SVGEGT. The CDR3 is made up of 15 amino acids. Trimming at V came to 5 bases and at J to 4 bases, leaving 4 bases not matched to a gene. DNA of the CDR3: TGTGCCAGCAGTCTGGACAGGGGGCGTTACAATGAGCAGTTCTTC. Amino acid sequence: CASSLDRGRYNEQFF.

With respect to this clonotype: A much larger clonotype is one base distant, so this may be a read error. The chain recombines TRBV6-2 or TRBV6-3 with TRBJ1-5; D uncertain. The germline CDR1 and CDR2 sequences are MNHEY and SVGEGT. The CDR3 is made up of 14 amino acids. CDR3 region: CASSYSVRDQPQQF. CDR3 coding DNA: TGTGCCAGCAGTTACTCCGTTAGAGATCAGCCCCAGCAGTTT.

This clonotype has at least ten counts. The chain links TRBV6-1 to TRBJ1-6, with unresolved D. V was cut by 6 bases and J by 7 bases, with 7 bases left in between. Germline-derived CDR1 and CDR2 are MNHNS and SASEGT. There are 12 residues in the CDR3. CDR3 nucleotide sequence: TGTGCCAGCAGCGGAGCGAATTCACCCCTCCACTTT. Protein product: CASSGANSPLHF.

This clonotype was detected many times. V and J are TRBV12-3 or TRBV12-4 and TRBJ2-7; TRBD1 might be the D (6 bases). Trimming left V 8 bases short and J 3 bases short, with 20 bases between. CDR3 length equals 15 residues. CDR3 loop: CASSWGQKAYYEQYF. The CDR3 DNA reads as TGTGCCAGCTCTTGGGGGCAAAAAGCCTACTACGAGCAGTACTTC.

The gene calls are TRBV19 and TRBJ2-5; perhaps D is TRBD1 or TRBD2 (5 bases each). The germline gives CDR1 LNHDA, CDR2 SQIVND (reference sequence). The CDR3 consists of 12 residues. V was trimmed by 7 bases and J by 2 bases, leaving 8 bases between them. In DNA form, the CDR3 reads TGTGCCAGTACGGGACGGCAAGAGACCCAGTACTTC. Translating gives CASTGRQETQYF. Complete variable domain (other parts from reference TRBV19 and TRBJ2-5): DGGITQSPKYLFRKEGQNVTLSCEQNLNHDAMYWYRQDPGQGLRLIYYSQIVNDFQKGDIAEGYSVSREKKESFPLTVTSAQKNPTAFYLCASTGRQETQYFGPGTRLLVL.

This clonotype appeared many times. The gene calls are TRBV12-3 or TRBV12-4 and TRBJ1-2; D gene ambiguous. The V end was cut by 3 bases, the J end by 2 bases, with 10 bases between. This CDR3 has 14 amino acids. CDR3 nucleotides: TGTGCCAGCAGTTTGGGGAGCCCCAACTATGGCTACACCTTC. Translated, it gives CASSLGSPNYGYTF.

There are many counts of this clonotype. The gene calls are TRBV15 and TRBJ1-2, with 8 bases lining up with TRBD1. Trimming at V came to 4 bases and at J to 6 bases, leaving 10 bases not matched to a gene. CDR1 LNHNV and CDR2 YYDKDF come from the germline V gene (reference sequence). The CDR3 runs 15 residues. The CDR3 sequence: CATSTWDRLSDGYTF. In nucleotides, the CDR3 is TGTGCCACCAGCACCTGGGACAGGTTATCCGATGGCTACACCTTC.

This clonotype was seen at least ten times. CDR3 sequence: CASTLRTGHNEQYF. The CDR3 DNA follows: TGCGCCAGTACACTTCGGACAGGGCACAACGAGCAGTACTTC. This chain uses TRBV5-1 with TRBJ2-7, with 8 positions matching TRBD1. V trimming: 8 bases; J trimming: 5 bases; junction bases outside the gene matches: 12. The CDR3 covers 14 residues. CDR1 and CDR2 from the germline V gene are SGHRS and YFSETQ.

At least ten counts were recorded for this clonotype. The V gene is TRBV10-1, the J gene TRBJ2-1, with D perhaps TRBD2 (5 bases). Germline CDR1 is WNHNN and CDR2 is SYGVQD (reference sequence). CDR3 length equals 14 residues. Trimming shortened V by 4 bases and J by 9 bases, and 16 bases separated the two germline ends. The DNA of the CDR3 is TGCGCCAGCAGTGTGGCTAGCTCTGGAGGTGAGCAGTTCTTC. Protein product: CASSVASSGGEQFF.

This clonotype was counted at least ten times. CDR3 residues: CASSFTSGYNNEQFF. DNA of the CDR3: TGTGCCAGCAGTTTTACTAGCGGATATAACAATGAGCAGTTCTTC. The chain joins TRBV12-3 or TRBV12-4 to TRBJ2-1; 8 positions match TRBD2. With V trimmed by 3 bases and J by 5 bases, 6 bases remained unmatched. CDR3 length equals 15 residues.

The genes are TRBV7-8 and TRBJ2-2; TRBD1 matches at 9 bases. Per the germline V gene, CDR1 is SGHVS and CDR2 is FQNEAQ. This CDR3 spans 16 amino acids. V lost 5 bases, J lost 4 bases, and 8 bases stayed unmatched. The DNA of the CDR3 is TGTGCCAGCAGCCCCAGGACAGGGGCGAGCACCGGGGAGCTGTTTTTT. It specifies CASSPRTGASTGELFF.

This clonotype appeared a few times. The chain couples TRBV27 to TRBJ1-2, with TRBD1 matching 10 bases. Trimming cost V 1 base and J 5 bases; bases outside gene matches: 10. This CDR3 has 17 residues. Germline assignment: CDR1 MNHEY and CDR2 SMNVEV (reference sequence). This chain's CDR3 is CASSLFSPGTGVYGYTF. The CDR3 DNA reads as TGTGCCAGCAGTTTATTTTCTCCCGGGACAGGGGTTTATGGCTACACCTTC.

The genes are TRBV20-1 and TRBJ2-2, with D perhaps being TRBD1 or TRBD2 (6 bases each). V was cut by 1 base and J by 3 bases, with 18 bases left in between. Germline V gives CDR1 DFQATT, CDR2 SNEGSKA (reference sequence). The CDR3 loop spans 17 amino acids. Here the CDR3 DNA reads TGCAGTGCTAGAGGTCAGGGGAGGTCGAGGGACACCGGGGAGCTGTTTTTT. Protein: CSARGQGRSRDTGELFF.

This clonotype was seen many times. The chain employs TRBV5-6 and TRBJ2-1; 11 bases are a match to TRBD2. Trimming at V came to 0 bases and at J to 4 bases, leaving 3 bases not matched to a gene. This CDR3 has 16 residues. Germline CDR1 SGHDT, CDR2 YYEEEE. CDR3 in DNA: TGTGCCAGCAGCTTGGAGGGACTAGCGGATTACAATGAGCAGTTCTTC. Translated, it gives CASSLEGLADYNEQFF.

The sample holds many counts of this clonotype. The chain recombines TRBV20-1 with TRBJ2-5, with 8 nucleotides matching TRBD2. The CDR3 covers 13 residues. Germline loops: CDR1 DFQATT, CDR2 SNEGSKA (reference sequence). Unmatched junction bases numbered 7, after V lost 6 bases and J lost 4 bases. The CDR3 loop is CSAPSGGGETQYF. The DNA of the CDR3 is TGCAGTGCCCCCAGCGGGGGAGGAGAGACCCAGTACTTC.

This clonotype was seen repeatedly, ten times or more. The chain employs TRBV6-1 and TRBJ2-5; D possibly matches TRBD1 or TRBD2 (6 bases each). CDR1 and CDR2 from the germline V gene are MNHNS and SASEGT. This CDR3 is built from 15 residues. V lost 1 base and J 5 bases, leaving 14 bases between the germline ends. The CDR3 here is CASSEVGGRQETQYF. For the CDR3, the DNA is TGTGCCAGCAGTGAAGTGGGGGGCCGCCAGGAGACCCAGTACTTC.

The table lists this clonotype with a count of one. This clone may be a read error of a much larger clone one base away. The chain has TRBV5-5 and TRBJ2-7; no reliable D call. CDR3 size: 16 residues. V lost 4 bases to trimming and J lost 2 bases, with 19 bases between them. Germline V gene lookup returns CDR1 SGHKS and CDR2 YYEKEE (reference sequence). The DNA of the CDR3 is TGTGCCAGCAGCGATTACGACATAGCAGAGACCTACGAGCAGTACTTC. Its translation is CASSDYDIAETYEQYF.